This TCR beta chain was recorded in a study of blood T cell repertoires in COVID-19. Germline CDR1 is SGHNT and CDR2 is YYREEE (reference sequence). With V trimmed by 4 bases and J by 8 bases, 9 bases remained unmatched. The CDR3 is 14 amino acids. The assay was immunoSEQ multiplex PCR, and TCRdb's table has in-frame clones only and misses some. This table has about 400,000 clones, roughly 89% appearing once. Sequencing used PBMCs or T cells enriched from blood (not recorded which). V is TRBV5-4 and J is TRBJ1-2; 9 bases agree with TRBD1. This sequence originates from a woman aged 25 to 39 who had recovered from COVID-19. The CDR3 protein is CASSVQGAPRGYTF. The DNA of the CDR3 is TGTGCCAGCAGCGTACAGGGGGCCCCGCGAGGCTACACCTTC.